These 25 T cell receptor beta chains came from one sample sequenced in a study of blood T cell repertoires in COVID-19. Assay used: immunoSEQ multiplex PCR; TCRdb lists only in-frame clones, some missing. The table has approximately 300,000 clones, approximately 91% seen once; the top ten hold roughly 5.3%. The sequenced sample consisted of PBMCs or T cells enriched from blood (not recorded which). The receptors come from a man between 60 and 70 years old who had recovered from COVID-19.

V is TRBV5-1 and J is TRBJ2-1; D is possibly TRBD2 (5 bases). The CDR3 runs to 15 residues. V shed 4 bases and J shed 2 bases, with 13 bases lying between them. Germline CDR1 and CDR2: SGHRS and YFSETQ. This CDR3 reads CASSPTRSTYNEQFF. As DNA, the CDR3 is TGCGCCAGCAGCCCTACTAGAAGTACCTACAATGAGCAGTTCTTC.

The chain recombines TRBV12-2 with TRBJ2-7; no check of the table's D call, TRBD1, against the DNA was made. TRBV12-2 is a documented pseudogene. The length of the CDR3 is 15 residues. The CDR3 here is CASRLHRDRAYEQYF. CDR3 DNA: TGTGCAAGTCGCCTCCACCGGGACAGGGCCTACGAGCAGTACTTC.

This chain uses TRBV11-2 with TRBJ1-5; D perhaps matches TRBD1 (5 bases). The germline CDR1 and CDR2 sequences are SGHAT and FQNNGV. V lost 2 bases, J lost 2 bases, and 10 bases lay in between. CDR3 length: 15 residues. CDR3 nucleotides: TGTGCCAGCAGCTTAACAAGGGGTGGCAATCAGCCCCAGCATTTT. It specifies CASSLTRGGNQPQHF.

The table lists this clone with a count of one. The chain joins TRBV7-2 to TRBJ2-2; D is ambiguous. The CDR3 runs 16 residues. V was pared by 1 base and J by 0 bases, with 9 bases between. CDR1 and CDR2 (germline): SGHTA, FQGNSA. The CDR3 sequence is CASSLVGATNTGELFF. CDR3 coding DNA: TGTGCCAGCAGCTTAGTTGGAGCTACGAACACCGGGGAGCTGTTTTTT.

For the CDR3, the DNA is TGTGCCAGCAGCGGGGCTCGGATCTCTGGAAACACCATATATTTT. This encodes CASSGARISGNTIYF. The rearrangement uses TRBV14 and TRBJ1-3, with D tentatively TRBD1 (5 bases). This CDR3 is 15 amino acids long. Trimming stripped 5 bases from V and 0 bases from J, with 11 bases between. The germline CDR1 and CDR2 sequences are SGHDN and FVKESK.

The chain is built from TRBV18 and TRBJ2-7; TRBD1 agrees at 9 bases. V lost 2 bases to trimming and J lost 5 bases; unmatched junction nucleotides: 10. The CDR3 loop spans 16 amino acids. Germline V CDR1 and CDR2: KGHSH, LQKENI. In DNA form, the CDR3 reads TGTGCCAGCTCACCAACTCCGGGACAGGGTATTCACGAGCAGTACTTC. Its translation: CASSPTPGQGIHEQYF.

The chain recombines TRBV7-3 with TRBJ2-3, with TRBD2 identical over 8 bases. Trimming at V came to 5 bases and at J to 6 bases, leaving 7 bases not matched to a gene. CDR3 length: 14 residues. Looked up from germline, CDR1 is SGHTA and CDR2 is FQGTGA. The CDR3 protein is CASSLRLASDTQYF. The CDR3, as DNA: TGTGCCAGCAGCCTAAGACTAGCGTCGGATACGCAGTATTTT.

The chain joins TRBV2 to TRBJ2-7, with 9 bases lining up with TRBD2. V lost 3 bases to trimming and J lost 3 bases; unmatched junction nucleotides: 3. The CDR3 contains 14 residues. Germline CDR1 is SNHLY and CDR2 is FYNNEI. The CDR3 here is CASSEISGSYEQYF. For the CDR3, the DNA is TGTGCCAGCAGTGAGATTAGCGGGAGCTACGAGCAGTACTTC.

The rearrangement links TRBV28 to TRBJ2-3; tentative D call: TRBD1 (6 bases). The germline V and J ends were trimmed by 6 bases and 0 bases, with 13 bases remaining between them. CDR3 length: 15 amino acids. Germline CDR1 MDHEN, CDR2 SYDVKM. Here the CDR3 DNA reads TGTGCCAGCAGGACAGGACTCCCTAGCACAGATACGCAGTATTTT. It codes for CASRTGLPSTDTQYF.

This chain connects TRBV9 to TRBJ1-6, with 8 bases matching TRBD1. Germline V gives CDR1 SGDLS, CDR2 YYNGEE. This CDR3 is 15 amino acids long. Trimming at V came to 2 bases and at J to 8 bases, leaving 6 bases not matched to a gene. The CDR3: CASSVGQAIYSPLHF. CDR3 DNA sequence: TGTGCCAGCAGCGTGGGACAGGCCATCTATTCACCCCTCCACTTT.

The V and J genes are TRBV6-4 and TRBJ2-7, with 9 bases identical to TRBD2. V lost 0 bases to trimming and J lost 1 base; unmatched junction nucleotides: 10. This CDR3 comprises 18 residues. Germline lookup yields CDR1 MRHNA and CDR2 SNTAGT. CDR3 amino acids: CASSDSETSGPPSYEQYF. CDR3 bases: TGTGCCAGCAGTGACTCGGAGACTAGCGGTCCCCCGTCCTACGAGCAGTACTTC.

In nucleotides, the CDR3 is TGTGCCAGCAGTGGGATGGGACTAGCAGGAGAGACCCAGTACTTC. This sequence encodes CASSGMGLAGETQYF. The genes are TRBV2 and TRBJ2-5, with 9 nucleotides matching TRBD2. V trimming: 4 bases; J trimming: 4 bases; junction bases outside the gene matches: 7. Per germline, CDR1 SNHLY and CDR2 FYNNEI. The length of the CDR3 is 15 residues.

CDR3 protein: CASSPTRGNNGYTF. CDR3 bases: TGTGCCAGCAGTCCCACAAGAGGGAACAATGGCTACACCTTC. V is TRBV7-2 and J is TRBJ1-2; D call uncertain. The CDR3 is 14 residues long. Between the trimmed V and J ends, which lost 6 bases and 6 bases, there was a span of 17 bases. CDR1 SGHTA and CDR2 FQGNSA come from the germline V gene.

The chain couples TRBV18 to TRBJ2-7, with D possibly matching TRBD2 (5 bases). Trimming cost V 2 bases and J 2 bases, with 10 bases left between them. CDR1 KGHSH and CDR2 LQKENI come from the germline V gene. The CDR3 runs 14 residues. CDR3 residues: CASSPTGGPYEQYF. The CDR3, as DNA: TGTGCCAGCTCACCAACCGGAGGCCCCTACGAGCAGTACTTC.

This clone came up a few times. The chain employs TRBV27 and TRBJ1-1, with a tentative D call TRBD1 (6 bases). This CDR3 is 13 amino acids long. Trimming took 2 bases from V and 6 from J, leaving 10 bases between them. CDR1 MNHEY and CDR2 SMNVEV come from the germline V gene (reference sequence). The CDR3 reads CASSLPNRAEAFF. The CDR3 coding sequence is TGTGCCAGCAGTTTACCGAACAGGGCTGAAGCTTTCTTT.

The chain is built from TRBV5-1 and TRBJ1-1; D is uncertain. V was clipped by 0 bases and J by 2 bases, with 8 bases between them. Germline lookup yields CDR1 SGHRS and CDR2 YFSETQ. The CDR3 covers 14 residues. This CDR3 is CASSLDRLNTEAFF. In DNA, the CDR3 is TGCGCCAGCAGCTTGGACAGATTAAACACTGAAGCTTTCTTT.

V is TRBV18 and J is TRBJ2-5; 7 positions agree with TRBD2. The CDR3 loop spans 18 amino acids. Germline CDR1 and CDR2: KGHSH and LQKENI. V was clipped by 4 bases and J by 2 bases; unmatched bases: 16. The CDR3 here is CASSRLLTSEHRQETQYF. The CDR3 DNA is TGTGCCAGCTCACGTCTCTTAACTAGCGAACATCGTCAAGAGACCCAGTACTTC.

This chain connects TRBV10-1 to TRBJ1-2; D might be TRBD1 (6 bases). V gave up 4 bases and J gave up 7 bases, with 19 bases separating them. The germline CDR1 and CDR2 sequences are WNHNN and SYGVQD (reference sequence). This CDR3 has 15 residues. This CDR3 reads CASSGTLGQPGGYTF. The CDR3 coding sequence is TGCGCCAGCAGTGGGACCCTAGGACAGCCAGGTGGCTACACCTTC.

V gene TRBV28 combines with J gene TRBJ1-2, with a weak D call TRBD1 (5 bases). The CDR3 is 11 residues long. Trimming removed 5 bases from V and 14 bases from J, with 15 bases in between. Germline CDR1 reads MDHEN; CDR2 reads SYDVKM. The CDR3 DNA follows: TGTGCCAGCAGTCAGTACACGCAGGGAACCTTC. Encoded protein: CASSQYTQGTF.

This rearrangement joins TRBV5-6 to TRBJ1-2, with 7 nucleotides matching TRBD1. The CDR3 extends over 13 amino acids. V dropped 2 bases and J dropped 6; count of bases not matched to a gene: 4. Germline loops: CDR1 SGHDT, CDR2 YYEEEE. In nucleotides, the CDR3 is TGTGCCAGCAGCTTTGGGCAGGGGGATGGCTACACCTTC. It translates to CASSFGQGDGYTF.

This chain connects TRBV5-5 to TRBJ1-1; 7 bases line up with TRBD1. Germline CDR1 is SGHKS and CDR2 is YYEKEE (reference sequence). The CDR3 covers 15 residues. The V segment lost 2 bases and the J segment 3 bases; nucleotides outside the gene matches: 7. In DNA, the CDR3 is TGTGCCAGCAGCTTTTTGACAGGGCAGGACACTGAAGCTTTCTTT. This codes for CASSFLTGQDTEAFF. Drawing the rest from reference TRBV5-5 and TRBJ1-1, the complete variable domain is DAGVTQSPTHLIKTRGQQVTLRCSPISGHKSVSWYQQVLGQGPQFIFQYYEKEERGRGNFPDRFSARQFPNYSSELNVNALLLGDSALYLCASSFLTGQDTEAFFGQGTRLTVV.

The V and J genes are TRBV11-2 and TRBJ2-1; 8 bases map to TRBD2. The length of the CDR3 is 17 residues. Germline loops: CDR1 SGHAT, CDR2 FQNNGV. The J segment lost 7 bases and the V segment lost 1 base, leaving 12 bases of the junction unmatched. CDR3 DNA: TGTGCCAGCAGCTTAGGGCCCCCCCCGGGACTAGGGAATGAGCAGTTCTTC. Translating gives CASSLGPPPGLGNEQFF.

The chain links TRBV2 to TRBJ2-3, with 8 nucleotides matching TRBD1. The germline V gene has CDR1 SNHLY and CDR2 FYNNEI. The J segment lost 3 bases and the V segment lost 9 bases, leaving 8 bases of the junction unmatched. The CDR3 is 14 amino acids. The CDR3 is CASAQGARTDTQYF. The DNA of the CDR3 is TGTGCCAGTGCGCAGGGGGCGAGGACAGATACGCAGTATTTT. The full variable domain, its missing parts supplied by reference TRBV2 and TRBJ2-3, is EPEVTQTPSHQVTQMGQEVILRCVPISNHLYFYWYRQILGQKVEFLVSFYNNEISEKSEIFDDQFSVERPDGSNFTLKIRSTKLEDSAMYFCASAQGARTDTQYFGPGTRLTVL.

V is TRBV25-1 and J is TRBJ2-6, with D possibly matching TRBD1 (7 bases). CDR3 size: 15 residues. V gave up 4 bases and J gave up 10 bases, with 17 bases separating them. The germline V gene encodes CDR1 MGHDK and CDR2 SYGVNS. The CDR3 DNA sequence: TGTGCCAGCAGTGGAGCACGACAGGGAGGTAACGTCCTGACTTTC. As protein: CASSGARQGGNVLTF.

The rearrangement uses TRBV7-2 and TRBJ2-4; a weak D match, TRBD2 (5 bases). The CDR3 loop spans 12 amino acids. The V end was cut by 5 bases, the J end by 11 bases, with 13 bases between. The germline gives CDR1 SGHTA, CDR2 FQGNSA. The CDR3 loop is CASSHGGLFQYF. CDR3 nucleotides: TGTGCCAGCAGCCATGGAGGACTGTTTCAGTACTTC. The full variable domain, completed using reference TRBV7-2 and TRBJ2-4, is GAGVSQSPSNKVTEKGKDVELRCDPISGHTALYWYRQSLGQGLEFLIYFQGNSAPDKSGLPSDRFSAERTGGSVSTLTIQRTQQEDSAVYLCASSHGGLFQYFGAGTRLSVL.